This T cell receptor (beta chain) was recovered during a study of glioma-infiltrating T cells. The iRepertoire nested amplicon-rescue multiplex PCR amplified TCR alpha and beta CDR3s from RNA. Using its own MiXCR run on the multiplex PCR reads, TCRdb lists one record per CDR3 protein. The sample records about 410,000 distinct CDR3 sequences, roughly two fifths being singletons. Trimming cost V 7 bases and J 0 bases, with 10 bases left between them. This CDR3 is 13 amino acids long. The V gene's germline CDR1 is SGHNT and CDR2 YYREEE (reference sequence). This TCR derives from a human donor with low-grade glioma or glioblastoma, undergoing nonglioma brain surgery, or in good health (not recorded which). The sequencing sample was made of glioma tissue, nonneoplastic brain tissue, or PBMCs (not recorded which). The rearrangement uses TRBV5-4 and TRBJ2-5, with TRBD1 as a possible D gene (7 bases). The CDR3 loop is CASRRGDQETQYF. The CDR3 DNA follows: TGTGCCAGCCGCAGGGGGGACCAAGAGACCCAGTACTTC.